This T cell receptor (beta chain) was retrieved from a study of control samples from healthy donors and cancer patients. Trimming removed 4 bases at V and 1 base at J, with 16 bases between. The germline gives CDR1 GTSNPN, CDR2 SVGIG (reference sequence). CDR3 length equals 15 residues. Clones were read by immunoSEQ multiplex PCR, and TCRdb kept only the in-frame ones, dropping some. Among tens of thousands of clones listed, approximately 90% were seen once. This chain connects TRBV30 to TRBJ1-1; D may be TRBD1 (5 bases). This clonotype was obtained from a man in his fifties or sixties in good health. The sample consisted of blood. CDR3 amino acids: CAWTVPGGWNTEAFF. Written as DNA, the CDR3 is TGTGCCTGGACTGTTCCCGGGGGTTGGAACACTGAAGCTTTCTTT.